This entry features one T cell receptor (beta chain) sequence. The data were obtained in a study of blood T cell repertoires in COVID-19. V was clipped by 6 bases and J by 7 bases; unmatched bases: 6. Per germline, CDR1 SGHAT and CDR2 FQNNGV. The CDR3 loop spans 13 amino acids. Repertoires were generated with immunoSEQ multiplex PCR, while TCRdb's copy carries only in-frame clones and drops some. This sample yields more than 300,000 clones, of which more than 90% are seen a single time; about 4% belongs to the top ten. Sequencing input: PBMCs or T cells enriched from blood (not recorded which). The chain has TRBV11-2 and TRBJ2-7; the match to TRBD2 covers 10 bases. This clonotype was obtained from a woman in her twenties or thirties who had been exposed to COVID-19. The CDR3 sequence is CASRSSGGPEQYF. CDR3 nucleotides: TGTGCCAGCAGATCTAGCGGGGGTCCGGAGCAGTACTTC.